This TCR beta chain appears in the sequencing data of a study of blood T cells in healthy people across ages. Every donor contributed ten milliliters of peripheral blood by blood draw. This clonotype was observed many times. This may be a read error, as it is one base from a much larger clone. Together with a sample-barcoded 5' primer, a J-beta primer mix was included in a second PCR lasting about 6 to 11 cycles. MiXCR was run by TCRdb on the 5' RACE reads, yielding one entry per CDR3 protein. Among some 1.5 million distinct CDR3 sequences listed, roughly 27% were seen once. V was pared by 6 bases and J by 5 bases, with 6 bases of the junction left unmatched. Germline loops: CDR1 LGHNA, CDR2 YSLEER. The CDR3 length is 13 residues.

The V and J genes are TRBV4-3 and TRBJ2-7; 8 positions match TRBD2. This TCR was recovered from a woman aged 25 to 45 in good health. The sequenced sample consisted of blood. CDR3 sequence: CASRGREGDEQYF. Here the CDR3 DNA reads TGCGCCAGCAGGGGACGGGAGGGTGACGAGCAGTACTTC.